This T cell receptor (beta chain) was identified in a study of regulatory T cells in long-lasting Graves disease. At the level of the study: Prior antithyroid drug treatment in newly diagnosed Graves' patients lasted under 3 months.

There are 16 residues in the CDR3. Germline assignment: CDR1 PRHDT and CDR2 FYEKMQ (reference sequence). J lost 8 bases, V lost 0 bases, and 12 bases had no gene match. Arm-PCR with iRepertoire HTBI primers amplified the CDR3 regions for these TCR beta libraries. TCRdb fed the multiplex PCR reads into MiXCR, producing one record per CDR3 protein. Of about 420,000 distinct CDR3 sequences detected, about 15% appear once; the ten largest clones hold roughly 23%. Described time point: newly diagnosed GD, antithyroid drugs for less than 3 months. From PBMCs, RNA was extracted and then used to make the TCR library. These data were likewise used in another study, on T cells in Graves' hyperthyroidism and ophthalmopathy. That work states: First-round RT-PCR targeting the TCR CDR3 was performed with the HTBI primer set.

The chain combines TRBV13 with TRBJ1-1, with 7 positions matching TRBD1. The sequence came from a woman aged 18 to 35 with Graves disease. The sequencing here drew on peripheral blood mononuclear cells (PBMCs), taken at new diagnosis, from a patient treated with antithyroid drugs. This chain's CDR3 is CASSLGVGGGPEEAFF. Written as DNA, the CDR3 is TGTGCCAGCAGCTTAGGGGTAGGGGGCGGCCCTGAAGAAGCTTTCTTT.